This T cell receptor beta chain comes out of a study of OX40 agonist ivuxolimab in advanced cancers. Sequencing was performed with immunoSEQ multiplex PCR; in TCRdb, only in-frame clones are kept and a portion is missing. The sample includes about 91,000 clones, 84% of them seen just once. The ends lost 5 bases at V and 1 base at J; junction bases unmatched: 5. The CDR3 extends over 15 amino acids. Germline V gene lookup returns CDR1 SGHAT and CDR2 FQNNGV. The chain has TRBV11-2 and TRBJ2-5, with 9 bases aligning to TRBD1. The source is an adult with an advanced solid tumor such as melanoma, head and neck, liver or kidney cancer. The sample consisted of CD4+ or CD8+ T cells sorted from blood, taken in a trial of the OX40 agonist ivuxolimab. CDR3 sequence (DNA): TGTGCCAGCAGCCTGGCGACAGGGGGCCAAGAGACCCAGTACTTC. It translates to CASSLATGGQETQYF.